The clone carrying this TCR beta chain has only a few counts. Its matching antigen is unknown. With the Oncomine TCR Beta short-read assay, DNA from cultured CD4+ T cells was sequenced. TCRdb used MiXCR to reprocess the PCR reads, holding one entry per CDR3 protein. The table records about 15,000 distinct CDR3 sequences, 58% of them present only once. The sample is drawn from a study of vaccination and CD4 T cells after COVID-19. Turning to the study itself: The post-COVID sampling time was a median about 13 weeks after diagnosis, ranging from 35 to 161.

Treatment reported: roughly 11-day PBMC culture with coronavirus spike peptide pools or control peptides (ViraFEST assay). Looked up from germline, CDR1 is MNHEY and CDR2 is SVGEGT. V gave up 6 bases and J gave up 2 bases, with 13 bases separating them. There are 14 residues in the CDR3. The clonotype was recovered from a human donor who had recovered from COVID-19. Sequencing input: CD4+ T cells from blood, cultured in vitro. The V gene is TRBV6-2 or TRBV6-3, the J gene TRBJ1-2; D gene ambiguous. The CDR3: CASRPPGSNYGYTF. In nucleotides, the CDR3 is TGTGCCAGCAGGCCGCCGGGGTCGAACTATGGCTACACCTTC.